Here is one TCR beta chain with its context. Antigen: not known. The method was immunoSEQ multiplex PCR; TCRdb's version includes in-frame clones alone and lacks a portion of them. The table lists 300,000 to 400,000 clones, 85% of them singletons. The data are from a study of Ad26.COV2.S vaccination and SARS-CoV-2 variants. The treatment: some 20 received Ad26.COV2.S at low or high dose, single or two shots; about 5 received placebo; per-sample allocation not given. At day 63 after the first vaccine or placebo injection, samples were drawn. Ad26.COV2.S expressed prefusion-stabilized spike from the original Wuhan strain. Study conclusions and caveats: Vaccinated individuals (as opposed to placebo recipients) had higher spike-specific TCR breadth. Following vaccination, spike-specific CD8+ and CD4+ T cell responses reportedly exhibited substantial breadth.

Sequenced here: peripheral blood, sampled in a trial of Ad26.COV2.S vaccine versus placebo. The TCR was taken from a person aged 18 to 65 who received the Ad26.COV2.S COVID-19 vaccine or a placebo.

The CDR3 DNA reads TGTGCCAGCAGCCCAGGTTGGACAGTTAACTATGGCTACACCTTC. Translation: CASSPGWTVNYGYTF. This chain uses TRBV7-3 with TRBJ1-2; perhaps TRBD1 as D (6 bases). Germline V lookup: CDR1 SGHTA, CDR2 FQGTGA. The ends were cut back, 5 bases at V and 1 base at J, with 14 bases in the middle. There are 15 residues in the CDR3.